The 30 T cell receptor beta chains reported below all come from one sample, sequenced in a study of CD8 T cells in ankylosing spondylitis. Overall study results and limits: There was a TCR beta motif, made of 7 to 9 highly homologous variants, that appeared characteristic of ankylosing spondylitis blood.

For these receptors, no antigen is known. Via MiXCR, TCRdb re-called the 5' RACE reads, giving one row per CDR3 protein. The repertoire holds around 890,000 distinct CDR3 sequences, roughly 12% seen once, with around 0.51% in the top ten. Input material: blood, either unsorted or a sorted T cell fraction (not recorded which). The receptors here all came from a male donor with ankylosing spondylitis.

The CDR3 DNA reads as TGTGCCAGCAGCGTAGTCTCCCACGACAGGGTGAGCGGCCCCCCTTGGAACACCATATATTTT. Translation: CASSVVSHDRVSGPPWNTIYF. The chain uses TRBV9 and TRBJ1-3, with 7 bases fitting TRBD1. Trimming took 0 bases from V and 7 from J; bases not matched to a gene: 25. The CDR3 runs 21 residues. The germline gives CDR1 SGDLS, CDR2 YYNGEE.

This clonotype was detected only a few times. The chain carries TRBV20-1 and TRBJ2-7; D is ambiguous. The ends were cut back, 5 bases at V and 0 bases at J, with 14 bases in the middle. The germline V gene has CDR1 DFQATT and CDR2 SNEGSKA (reference sequence). The CDR3 is 14 amino acids. The CDR3 sequence is CSAPQAARSYEQYF. For the CDR3, the DNA is TGCAGTGCTCCCCAAGCAGCCCGCTCCTACGAGCAGTACTTC.

J is TRBJ2-1 and V is TRBV4-1; 14 bases map to TRBD2. Per germline, CDR1 MGHRA and CDR2 YSYEKL. Trimming cost V 4 bases and J 9 bases; bases outside gene matches: 8. The CDR3 loop spans 16 amino acids. The CDR3 loop is CASSRMGLAGDREQFF. The CDR3 region has the DNA TGCGCCAGCAGCCGCATGGGACTAGCGGGAGATCGTGAGCAGTTCTTC.

This clonotype was seen many times. CDR3 protein: CASSIQGRDYGYTF. The CDR3 region has the DNA TGCGCCAGCAGCATACAGGGGCGCGACTATGGCTACACCTTC. The chain is built from TRBV5-1 and TRBJ1-2; 7 bases match TRBD1. Germline CDR1 reads SGHRS; CDR2 reads YFSETQ. With 4 bases clipped from V and 3 bases from J, the junction kept 6 bases outside the gene matches. The CDR3 loop spans 14 amino acids.

J is TRBJ2-1 and V is TRBV20-1; D is perhaps TRBD1 (5 bases). Germline assignment: CDR1 DFQATT and CDR2 SNEGSKA (reference sequence). Trimming took off 5 bases at V and 5 bases at J, with 16 bases between the two ends. The CDR3 covers 14 residues. In nucleotides, the CDR3 is TGCAGTGCTTATGACAGCGTCTCTAACAATGAGCAGTTCTTC. Translation gives CSAYDSVSNNEQFF.

This clonotype was counted between two and nine times. This sequence joins TRBV6-5 and TRBJ1-5; D possibly corresponds to TRBD1 (5 bases). The CDR3 consists of 14 residues. Germline V gene sequence: CDR1 MNHEY, CDR2 SVGAGI. V gave up 2 bases and J gave up 6 bases, with 11 bases separating them. The CDR3 spells CASSYGGGGQPQHF. CDR3 nucleotide sequence: TGTGCCAGCAGTTACGGGGGAGGAGGTCAGCCCCAGCATTTT.

This clonotype was counted many times. The chain links TRBV29-1 to TRBJ1-1; possibly TRBD1 for D (5 bases). From germline, CDR1 is SQVTM and CDR2 ANQGSEA. The CDR3 covers 11 residues. V lost 3 bases and J 6 bases, leaving 8 bases between the germline ends. The chain's CDR3 is CSVDGGSEAFF. CDR3 in DNA: TGCAGCGTTGATGGGGGTTCTGAAGCTTTCTTT.

In its sample, this clonotype was seen a few times. This rearrangement joins TRBV20-1 to TRBJ1-5; D remains unclear. V gave up 3 bases and J gave up 7 bases, with 16 bases separating them. The CDR3 contains 14 residues. Germline V gene lookup returns CDR1 DFQATT and CDR2 SNEGSKA (reference sequence). CDR3 in amino acids: CSARDARSGQPQHF. CDR3 nucleotide sequence: TGCAGTGCTAGGGACGCAAGAAGCGGGCAGCCCCAGCATTTT.

The V call is TRBV29-1, the J call TRBJ2-7, with 7 positions matching TRBD1. Per germline, CDR1 SQVTM and CDR2 ANQGSEA. The trim removed 6 bases at V and 5 bases at J, leaving 7 bases unmatched. The CDR3 has 12 amino acids. The CDR3 here is CSVSDRDDEQYF. Written as DNA, the CDR3 is TGCAGCGTCTCCGACAGGGATGACGAGCAGTACTTC.

This rearrangement joins TRBV11-1 to TRBJ2-1; possible D gene TRBD1, 6 bases. V was shortened by 4 bases and J by 8 bases, with 15 bases between the two germline ends. Germline V lookup: CDR1 SGHAT, CDR2 FQDESV (reference sequence). This CDR3 is built from 14 residues. CDR3 region: CASSYIPRGHEQFF. CDR3 in DNA: TGTGCCAGCAGCTACATCCCCAGGGGCCATGAGCAGTTCTTC.

There are a few counts of this clonotype. The chain uses TRBV7-9 and TRBJ2-3; D is possibly TRBD2 (6 bases). Germline CDR1 SEHNR, CDR2 FQNEAQ (reference sequence). The CDR3 loop spans 15 amino acids. V lost 5 bases, J lost 4 bases, and 16 bases lay in between. The CDR3 DNA reads as TGTGCCAGCAGCCCCCTTCTAGCGAGCCCAGATACGCAGTATTTT. Translated: CASSPLLASPDTQYF.

This clonotype was observed at least ten times. This chain connects TRBV4-3 to TRBJ2-1; TRBD2 might be the D (5 bases). This CDR3 contains 14 residues. Per the germline V gene, CDR1 is LGHNA and CDR2 is YSLEER. V gave up 4 bases and J gave up 7 bases, with 14 bases separating them. CDR3 sequence (DNA): TGCGCCAGCAGCCCCCGACTAAGAAGGAATGAGCAGTTCTTC. Residues: CASSPRLRRNEQFF.

This clonotype was seen many times. V gene TRBV7-9 combines with J gene TRBJ2-1, with 8 nucleotides matching TRBD2. There are 15 residues in the CDR3. Germline V lookup: CDR1 SEHNR, CDR2 FQNEAQ (reference sequence). The V gene end was trimmed by 5 bases and the J gene end by 9 bases; junction bases not matched to a gene: 12. The CDR3 DNA reads TGTGCCAGCAGCCCCGGGGGGGCCGGGGGCAGTGAGCAGTTCTTC. Its protein product is CASSPGGAGGSEQFF.

This clonotype appeared many times. V and J are TRBV29-1 and TRBJ1-3; D gene unclear. This CDR3 comprises 13 residues. Looked up from germline, CDR1 is SQVTM and CDR2 is ANQGSEA. V lost 4 bases and J lost 1, with 8 bases in between. CDR3 amino acids: CSVATNSGNTIYF. The DNA of the CDR3 is TGCAGCGTTGCGACGAATTCTGGAAACACCATATATTTT.

The V gene is TRBV7-2, the J gene TRBJ2-7; D call uncertain. This CDR3 contains 16 residues. V lost 5 bases and J 0 bases, leaving 17 bases between the germline ends. From germline, CDR1 is SGHTA and CDR2 FQGNSA. In DNA, the CDR3 is TGTGCCAGCAGCCCCGGCTCCAGCGCGTACTCCTACGAGCAGTACTTC. This encodes CASSPGSSAYSYEQYF.

In its sample, this clonotype was seen a few times. The CDR3 DNA sequence: TGTGCCAGCAGCCCCACCCGCCGGGCCTCCTACGAGCAGTACTTC. It codes for CASSPTRRASYEQYF. This chain connects TRBV7-2 to TRBJ2-7, with D uncertain. Germline V gene lookup returns CDR1 SGHTA and CDR2 FQGNSA. V lost 5 bases, J lost 0 bases, and 14 bases lay in between. The CDR3 loop spans 15 amino acids.

V gene TRBV20-1 combines with J gene TRBJ2-3; 8 bases line up with TRBD2. V lost 1 base, J lost 0 bases, and 12 bases stayed unmatched. Germline V gene sequence: CDR1 DFQATT, CDR2 SNEGSKA (reference sequence). CDR3 length: 18 amino acids. CDR3 residues: CSARAFSAGAASTDTQYF. The DNA of the CDR3 is TGCAGTGCTAGAGCCTTTTCAGCGGGGGCCGCTAGCACAGATACGCAGTATTTT.

This clonotype was observed a handful of times. The chain combines TRBV10-3 with TRBJ2-1, with a weak D call TRBD1 (7 bases). Germline-derived CDR1 and CDR2 are ENHRY and SYGVKD. CDR3 length equals 16 residues. Trimming left V 3 bases short and J 1 base short, with 13 bases between. The CDR3 loop is CAISDAGQPSYNEQFF. CDR3 sequence (DNA): TGTGCCATCAGTGATGCGGGACAGCCTTCCTACAATGAGCAGTTCTTC.

This clonotype was observed a few times. J is TRBJ2-2 and V is TRBV5-8, with 8 bases aligning to TRBD1. This CDR3 contains 14 residues. Trimming at V came to 4 bases and at J to 8 bases, leaving 7 bases not matched to a gene. The germline V gene encodes CDR1 SGHTS and CDR2 YDEGEE. DNA for the CDR3: TGTGCCAGCAGCCCGATCAGGGGGCCTGGGGAGCTGTTTTTT. Amino acid sequence: CASSPIRGPGELFF.

The table lists this clonotype with many counts. CDR3 amino acids: CSVGVILYNSPLHF. The CDR3 region has the DNA TGCAGTGTAGGAGTTATTCTCTATAATTCACCCCTCCACTTT. The chain links TRBV20-1 to TRBJ1-6; no clear D. Per germline, CDR1 DFQATT and CDR2 SNEGSKA (reference sequence). This CDR3 is built from 14 residues. V was pared by 7 bases and J by 3 bases, with 13 bases between.

Ten or more counts support this clonotype. V is TRBV4-3 and J is TRBJ2-3; D call uncertain. Per the germline V gene, CDR1 is LGHNA and CDR2 is YSLEER. V lost 1 base, J lost 3 bases, and 5 bases lay in between. The CDR3 runs to 13 residues. The DNA for the CDR3 is TGCGCCAGCAGCCAAGGGGCGACAGATACGCAGTATTTT. It translates to CASSQGATDTQYF.

Many counts were recorded for this clonotype. V usage is TRBV6-6 and J usage is TRBJ2-2; D remains unclear. Trimming took 2 bases from V and 7 from J, leaving 2 bases between them. The germline V gene has CDR1 MNHNY and CDR2 SVGAGI (reference sequence). The CDR3 runs 11 residues. CDR3 in amino acids: CASSYDGELFF. The DNA for the CDR3 is TGTGCCAGCAGTTACGACGGGGAGCTGTTTTTT.

This clonotype has just a few counts. The V and J genes are TRBV10-3 and TRBJ2-7; a possible D gene is TRBD1 (7 bases). Germline CDR1 ENHRY, CDR2 SYGVKD. The CDR3 spans 14 residues. Between the trimmed V and J ends, which lost 0 bases and 6 bases, there was a span of 12 bases. CDR3 bases: TGTGCCATCAGTGAGTCGCGGCAGGGGGGCGAGCAGTACTTC. Protein product: CAISESRQGGEQYF.

This clonotype has a handful of counts. The rearrangement joins TRBV5-1 to TRBJ2-2; 9 nucleotides align to TRBD1. CDR1 is SGHRS, CDR2 YFSETQ, per germline. Unmatched junction bases numbered 5, after V lost 3 bases and J lost 5 bases. CDR3 length: 15 residues. This CDR3 reads CASSSWTGATGELFF. DNA for the CDR3: TGCGCCAGCAGCTCGTGGACAGGGGCTACCGGGGAGCTGTTTTTT.

This rearrangement joins TRBV5-4 to TRBJ1-1; D is perhaps TRBD1 (5 bases). From germline, CDR1 is SGHNT and CDR2 YYREEE (reference sequence). Trimming shortened V by 4 bases and J by 1 base, and 20 bases separated the two germline ends. This CDR3 is 17 amino acids long. This CDR3 reads CASSPRGNPRRNTEAFF. The CDR3 DNA reads TGTGCCAGCAGCCCCCGGGGGAACCCCCGCCGGAACACTGAAGCTTTCTTT. Complete variable domain (other parts from reference TRBV5-4 and TRBJ1-1): ETGVTQSPTHLIKTRGQQVTLRCSSQSGHNTVSWYQQALGQGPQFIFQYYREEENGRGNFPPRFSGLQFPNYSSELNVNALELDDSALYLCASSPRGNPRRNTEAFFGQGTRLTVV.

The chain couples TRBV15 to TRBJ1-2, with 7 bases aligning to TRBD1. The junction had 1 base not matched to a gene; V was cut back by 5 bases and J by 4 bases. The length of the CDR3 is 12 residues. The germline gives CDR1 LNHNV, CDR2 YYDKDF (reference sequence). CDR3 loop: CATSYRGYGYTF. In nucleotides, the CDR3 is TGTGCCACCAGCTACAGGGGCTATGGCTACACCTTC.

This clonotype was observed a few times. The V call is TRBV9, the J call TRBJ2-1; D is unresolved. Germline V gives CDR1 SGDLS, CDR2 YYNGEE. The CDR3 is made up of 16 amino acids. V gave up 4 bases and J gave up 5 bases, with 19 bases separating them. CDR3 region: CASSLEGTPRDNEQFF. CDR3 coding DNA: TGTGCCAGCAGCCTAGAAGGAACCCCTCGGGACAATGAGCAGTTCTTC.

This chain uses TRBV18 with TRBJ2-7, with a possible D match to TRBD2 (6 bases). The ends were cut back, 8 bases at V and 2 bases at J, with 13 bases in the middle. This CDR3 has 13 residues. Per germline, CDR1 KGHSH and CDR2 LQKENI. The CDR3 nucleotides read TGTGCCAGCCACCTCGGGGGAACCTACGAGCAGTACTTC. Its translation is CASHLGGTYEQYF.

The sample holds a few counts of this clonotype. The chain combines TRBV5-1 with TRBJ2-4; 11 positions match TRBD1. Trimming cost V 4 bases and J 8 bases; bases outside gene matches: 14. Germline loops: CDR1 SGHRS, CDR2 YFSETQ. There are 17 residues in the CDR3. CDR3 residues: CASSQNPAPGQGDIQYF. The CDR3 DNA reads TGCGCCAGCAGCCAAAATCCGGCCCCGGGACAGGGGGACATTCAGTACTTC.

In this sample, this clonotype turned up a few times. The chain couples TRBV6-6 to TRBJ2-5, with D hard to call. Germline V gives CDR1 MNHNY, CDR2 SVGAGI (reference sequence). This CDR3 is 11 amino acids long. V shed 11 bases and J shed 2 bases, with 9 bases lying between them. The DNA of the CDR3 is TGTGCCGCGGTTGAGCAAGAGACCCAGTACTTC. As protein: CAAVEQETQYF.